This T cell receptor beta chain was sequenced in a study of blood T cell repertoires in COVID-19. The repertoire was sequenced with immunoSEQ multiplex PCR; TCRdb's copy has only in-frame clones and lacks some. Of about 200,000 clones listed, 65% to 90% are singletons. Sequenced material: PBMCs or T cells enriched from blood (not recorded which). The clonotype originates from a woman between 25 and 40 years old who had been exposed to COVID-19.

CDR3 in DNA: TGTGCCAGCAGCTCATCGAGCTATGGCTACACCTTC. It codes for CASSSSSYGYTF. This chain joins TRBV7-8 and TRBJ1-2; the D is unclear. The CDR3 runs to 12 residues. V gave up 4 bases and J gave up 4 bases, with 7 bases separating them. CDR1 is SGHVS and CDR2 is FQNEAQ in the germline V gene.